This TCR beta chain was retrieved from a study of T-cell reconstitution after alpha-beta-depleted transplantation in children. Unique molecular identifiers featured in how the TCRbeta library was prepared. TCRdb called the PCR reads again in MiXCR, with one record for every CDR3 protein. The sample consists of 450,000 to 600,000 distinct CDR3 sequences, approximately 32% of them appearing once. Germline V lookup: CDR1 SQVTM, CDR2 ANQGSEA. The V and J ends lost 5 bases and 8 bases respectively, with 16 bases between them. The CDR3 is 14 amino acids. This clonotype has a handful of counts. The source is a human donor who donated a stem cell graft to a child with aplastic anemia. The input for sequencing was PBMCs from the stem cell graft donor, taken from the stem cell graft. The chain is built from TRBV29-1 and TRBJ1-6; TRBD1 is a possible D gene (5 bases). CDR3 DNA: TGCAGCGTTCTGGAAGACAGCCCGGATTCACCCCTCCACTTT. Translation gives CSVLEDSPDSPLHF.